Following are 7 T cell receptor beta chains from one sample sequenced in a study of tissue T cells after allogeneic stem cell transplantation. TCRdb's copy holds only in-frame clones and misses some; the assay was immunoSEQ multiplex PCR. The sample has 25,000 to 30,000 clones, under 95% seen once; the top ten hold roughly 2%. The input for sequencing was blood, taken before transplantation. These TCRs come from a male donor at least 60 years old who later had graft-versus-host disease after an allogeneic stem cell transplant.

This sequence joins TRBV18 and TRBJ2-7, with 10 bases identical to TRBD1. Germline-derived CDR1 and CDR2 are KGHSH and LQKENI. The trim removed 6 bases at V and 5 bases at J, leaving 16 bases unmatched. CDR3 length equals 17 residues. The DNA for the CDR3 is TGTGCCAGCTCCGGGACAGGGGTCACAATTGTGGGCCACGAGCAGTACTTC. It specifies CASSGTGVTIVGHEQYF.

The chain carries TRBV6-6 and TRBJ2-5; D gene unclear. Germline CDR1 and CDR2: MNHNY and SVGAGI (reference sequence). This CDR3 comprises 11 residues. V was trimmed by 6 bases and J by 6 bases, leaving 8 bases between them. This chain's CDR3 is CASRYDQTQYF. In DNA form, the CDR3 reads TGTGCCAGCAGATACGACCAGACCCAGTACTTC.

In its sample, this clone was seen once. The chain recombines TRBV5-5 with TRBJ1-4; weak D call: TRBD1 (5 bases). The V end lost 4 bases, the J end lost 7 bases, and 20 bases lay between the germline ends. Germline V lookup: CDR1 SGHKS, CDR2 YYEKEE (reference sequence). This CDR3 is 16 amino acids long. CDR3 region: CASSTGPLGGSEKLFF. Here the CDR3 DNA reads TGTGCCAGCAGCACCGGGCCCCTGGGGGGAAGTGAAAAACTGTTTTTT.

This rearrangement joins TRBV18 to TRBJ2-1; D possibly corresponds to TRBD1 (5 bases). This CDR3 has 13 amino acids. Trimming took off 4 bases at V and 7 bases at J, with 11 bases between the two ends. Germline V gene sequence: CDR1 KGHSH, CDR2 LQKENI. The CDR3 spells CASSRGSGNEQFF. Written as DNA, the CDR3 is TGTGCCAGCTCACGGGGCTCCGGGAATGAGCAGTTCTTC.

The CDR3 nucleotides read TGTGCCAGTAGTCCCCCGGATTTGGGGGTCCATGGCTACACCTTC. Amino acid sequence: CASSPPDLGVHGYTF. V and J are TRBV19 and TRBJ1-2; the D gene is possibly TRBD1 (5 bases). The CDR3 runs to 15 residues. V was trimmed by 5 bases and J by 6 bases, leaving 19 bases between them. Germline CDR1 LNHDA, CDR2 SQIVND (reference sequence).

The V gene is TRBV7-6, the J gene TRBJ2-5; 7 nucleotides match TRBD1. Germline lookup yields CDR1 SGHVS and CDR2 FNYEAQ. The CDR3 length is 16 residues. Unmatched junction bases numbered 10, after V lost 4 bases and J lost 2 bases. In nucleotides, the CDR3 is TGTGCCAGCAGCTCTCTAGGGGGCGCCACTCAAGAGACCCAGTACTTC. This translates into CASSSLGGATQETQYF.

This chain joins TRBV19 and TRBJ2-1; maybe TRBD2 (6 bases). This CDR3 region has 14 residues. The germline V gene encodes CDR1 LNHDA and CDR2 SQIVND (reference sequence). Trimming stripped 6 bases from V and 9 bases from J, with 18 bases between. CDR3 coding DNA: TGTGCCAGTAGGAGATCGACTAGGGTTACTGAGCAGTTCTTC. The encoded protein is CASRRSTRVTEQFF.